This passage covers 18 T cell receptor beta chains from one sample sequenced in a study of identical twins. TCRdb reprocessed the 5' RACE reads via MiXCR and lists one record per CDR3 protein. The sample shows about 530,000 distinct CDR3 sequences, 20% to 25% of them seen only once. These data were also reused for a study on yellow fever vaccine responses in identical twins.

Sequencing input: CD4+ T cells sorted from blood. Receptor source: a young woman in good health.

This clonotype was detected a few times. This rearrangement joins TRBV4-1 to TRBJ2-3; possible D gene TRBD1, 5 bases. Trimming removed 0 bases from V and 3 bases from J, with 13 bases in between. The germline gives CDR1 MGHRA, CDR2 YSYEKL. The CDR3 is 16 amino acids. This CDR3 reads CASSQERTKGTDTQYF. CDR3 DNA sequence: TGCGCCAGCAGCCAAGAACGGACAAAAGGGACAGATACGCAGTATTTT.

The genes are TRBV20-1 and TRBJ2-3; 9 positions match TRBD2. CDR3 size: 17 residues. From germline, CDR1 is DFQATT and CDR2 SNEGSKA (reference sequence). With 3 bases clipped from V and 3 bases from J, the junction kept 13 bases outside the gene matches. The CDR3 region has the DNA TGCAGTGCTAGGGTACAGACTAGCGGCAAGGGTACAGATACGCAGTATTTT. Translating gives CSARVQTSGKGTDTQYF.

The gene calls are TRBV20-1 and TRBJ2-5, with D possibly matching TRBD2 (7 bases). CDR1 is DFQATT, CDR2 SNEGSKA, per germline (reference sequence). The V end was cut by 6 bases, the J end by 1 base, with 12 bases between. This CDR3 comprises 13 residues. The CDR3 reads CSAGGAPQETQYF. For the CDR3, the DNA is TGCAGTGCAGGGGGGGCACCCCAAGAGACCCAGTACTTC.

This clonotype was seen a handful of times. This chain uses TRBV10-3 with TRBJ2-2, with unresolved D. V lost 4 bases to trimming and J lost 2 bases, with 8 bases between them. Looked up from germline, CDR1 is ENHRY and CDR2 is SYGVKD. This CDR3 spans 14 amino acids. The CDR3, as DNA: TGTGCCATCAGTGGCAATTCAAACACCGGGGAGCTGTTTTTT. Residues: CAISGNSNTGELFF.

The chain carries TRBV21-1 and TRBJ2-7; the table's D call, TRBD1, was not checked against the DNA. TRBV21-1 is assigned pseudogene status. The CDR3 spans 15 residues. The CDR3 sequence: CASSKPREPGYEQYV. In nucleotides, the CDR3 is TGTGCCAGCAGCAAACCCCGGGAGCCTGGCTACGAGCAGTACGTC.

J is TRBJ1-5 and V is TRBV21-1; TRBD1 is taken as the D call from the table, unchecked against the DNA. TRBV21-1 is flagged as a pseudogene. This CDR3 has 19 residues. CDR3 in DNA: TGTGCCAGCAGCAAAAAGGGGAGACAGGGGGCCGCAAGCAATCAGCCCCAGCATTTT. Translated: CASSKKGRQGAASNQPQHF.

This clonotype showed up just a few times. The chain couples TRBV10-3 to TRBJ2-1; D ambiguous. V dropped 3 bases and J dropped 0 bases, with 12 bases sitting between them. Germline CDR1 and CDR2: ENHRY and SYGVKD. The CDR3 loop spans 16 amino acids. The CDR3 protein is CAISDSTLYSYNEQFF. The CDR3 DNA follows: TGTGCCATCAGTGATTCGACCTTATACTCCTACAATGAGCAGTTCTTC.

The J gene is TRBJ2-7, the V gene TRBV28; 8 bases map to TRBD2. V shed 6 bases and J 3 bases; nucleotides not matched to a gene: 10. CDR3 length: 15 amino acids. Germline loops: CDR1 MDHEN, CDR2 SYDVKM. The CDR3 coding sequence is TGTGCCAGCAGCCCCAAGGGACTAGGCTTCTACGAGCAGTACTTC. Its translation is CASSPKGLGFYEQYF.

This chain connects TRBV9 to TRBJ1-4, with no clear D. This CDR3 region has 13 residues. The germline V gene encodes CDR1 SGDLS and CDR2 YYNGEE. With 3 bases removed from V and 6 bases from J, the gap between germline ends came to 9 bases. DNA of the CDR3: TGTGCCAGCAGCGGGCCACGCGATGAAAAACTGTTTTTT. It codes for CASSGPRDEKLFF.

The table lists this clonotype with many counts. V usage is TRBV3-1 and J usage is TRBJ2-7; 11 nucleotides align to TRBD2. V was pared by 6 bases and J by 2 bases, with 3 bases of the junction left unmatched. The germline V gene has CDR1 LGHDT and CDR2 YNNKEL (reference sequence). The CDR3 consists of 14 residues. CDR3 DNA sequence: TGTGCCAGCAGTCAACTAGCGGGAGCCTACGAGCAGTACTTC. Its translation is CASSQLAGAYEQYF.

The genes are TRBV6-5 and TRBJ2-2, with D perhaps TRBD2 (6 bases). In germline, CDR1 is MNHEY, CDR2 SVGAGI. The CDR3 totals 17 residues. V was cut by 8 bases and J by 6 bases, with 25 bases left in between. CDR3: CASGSAAGSIRSGELFF. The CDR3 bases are TGTGCCAGCGGTTCGGCGGCGGGATCAATCCGGTCCGGGGAGCTGTTTTTT.

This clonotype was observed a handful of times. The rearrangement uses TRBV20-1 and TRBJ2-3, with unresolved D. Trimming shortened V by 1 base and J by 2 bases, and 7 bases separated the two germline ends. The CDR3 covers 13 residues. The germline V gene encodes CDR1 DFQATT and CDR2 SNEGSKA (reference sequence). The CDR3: CSARAPNTDTQYF. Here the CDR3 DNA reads TGCAGTGCTAGAGCACCCAACACAGATACGCAGTATTTT.

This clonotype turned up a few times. The CDR3, as DNA: TGTGCCAGCAGTTTGGGAGGAGTGCAGGTAAATGAGCAGTTCTTC. This gives the protein CASSLGGVQVNEQFF. V gene TRBV12-3 or TRBV12-4 combines with J gene TRBJ2-1; D might be TRBD2 (6 bases). Trimming left V 3 bases short and J 7 bases short, with 16 bases between. CDR3 length equals 15 residues.

The CDR3 nucleotides read TGTGCCAGCAGTTTGCAGGACCTAGGAAACTATGGCTACACCTTC. Translated, it gives CASSLQDLGNYGYTF. This rearrangement joins TRBV28 to TRBJ1-2; no clear D gene. The CDR3 has 15 residues. Germline V gene data show CDR1 as MDHEN and CDR2 as SYDVKM. Trimming shortened V by 3 bases and J by 2 bases, and 13 bases separated the two germline ends.

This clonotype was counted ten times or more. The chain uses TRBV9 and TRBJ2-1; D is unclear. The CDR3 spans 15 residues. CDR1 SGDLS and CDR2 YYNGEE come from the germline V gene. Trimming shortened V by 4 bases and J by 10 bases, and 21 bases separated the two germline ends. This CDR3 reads CASSPILGSSEEQFF. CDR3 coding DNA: TGTGCCAGCAGCCCCATCCTAGGATCTTCGGAGGAGCAGTTCTTC. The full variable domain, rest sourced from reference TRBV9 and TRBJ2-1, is DSGVTQTPKHLITATGQRVTLRCSPRSGDLSVYWYQQSLDQGLQFLIQYYNGEERAKGNILERFSAQQFPDLHSELNLSSLELGDSALYFCASSPILGSSEEQFFGPGTRLTVL.

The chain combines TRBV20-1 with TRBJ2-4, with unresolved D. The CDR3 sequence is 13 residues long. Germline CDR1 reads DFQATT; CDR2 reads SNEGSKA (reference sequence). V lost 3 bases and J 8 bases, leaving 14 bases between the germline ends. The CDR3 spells CSARVSPSYIQYF. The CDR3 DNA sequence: TGCAGTGCTAGGGTCAGCCCGTCATACATTCAGTACTTC.

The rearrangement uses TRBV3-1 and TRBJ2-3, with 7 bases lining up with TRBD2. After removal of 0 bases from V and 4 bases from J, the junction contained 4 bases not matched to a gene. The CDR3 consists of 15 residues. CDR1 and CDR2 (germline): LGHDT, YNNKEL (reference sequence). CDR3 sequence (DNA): TGTGCCAGCAGCCAAGATAGGACTAGGGCAGATACGCAGTATTTT. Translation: CASSQDRTRADTQYF.

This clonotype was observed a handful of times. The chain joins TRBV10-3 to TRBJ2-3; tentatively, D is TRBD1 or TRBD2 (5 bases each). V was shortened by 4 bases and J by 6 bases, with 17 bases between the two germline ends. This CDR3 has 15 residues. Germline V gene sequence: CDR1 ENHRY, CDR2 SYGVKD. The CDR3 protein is CAISVASQKGDTQYF. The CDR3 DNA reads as TGTGCCATCAGTGTCGCTAGCCAAAAGGGGGATACGCAGTATTTT.